Below, 18 T cell receptor beta chains from the same sample are listed, as sequenced in a study of cytotoxic CD8 clonotypes in ibrutinib-treated CLL. Measured with immunoSEQ multiplex PCR; TCRdb has only the in-frame clones, and not every one. Of 100,000 to 150,000 clones listed, approximately 85% are singletons. The sample consisted of PBMCs, taken after 24 months of ibrutinib treatment. The receptors derive from a human donor with chronic lymphocytic leukemia.

The V gene is TRBV5-5, the J gene TRBJ2-7, with 16 nucleotides matching TRBD2. Germline-derived CDR1 and CDR2 are SGHKS and YYEKEE (reference sequence). The CDR3 totals 19 residues. With V trimmed by 0 bases and J by 3 bases, 9 bases remained unmatched. The CDR3 DNA is TGTGCCAGCAGCTTGGATCCAGGGACTAGCGGGAGGGCCGGCTACGAGCAGTACTTC. Its protein is CASSLDPGTSGRAGYEQYF.

The chain recombines TRBV28 with TRBJ2-5, with 7 bases fitting TRBD1. The length of the CDR3 is 18 residues. Germline V gene lookup returns CDR1 MDHEN and CDR2 SYDVKM. J lost 4 bases, V lost 5 bases, and 19 bases had no gene match. DNA for the CDR3: TGTGCCAGCAGTACCATACAGGGGTGGGGATTAGGGGGAGAGACCCAGTACTTC. It specifies CASSTIQGWGLGGETQYF.

J is TRBJ1-5 and V is TRBV18; 7 bases align to TRBD1. CDR3 length: 16 amino acids. Unmatched junction bases numbered 11, after V lost 3 bases and J lost 6 bases. In germline, CDR1 is KGHSH, CDR2 LQKENI. The CDR3 DNA follows: TGTGCCAGCTCACCCGAGATAGGGGGCGCCGGTCAGCCCCAGCATTTT. The encoded protein is CASSPEIGGAGQPQHF.

This chain links TRBV27 with TRBJ1-3, with 9 bases aligning to TRBD1. The CDR3 extends over 15 amino acids. The V gene's germline CDR1 is MNHEY and CDR2 SMNVEV (reference sequence). V lost 1 base to trimming and J lost 9 bases; unmatched junction nucleotides: 7. The CDR3 DNA follows: TGTGCCAGCAGTTTATTTGGGACAGGGTTGACCACCATATATTTT. It yields the protein CASSLFGTGLTTIYF.

The chain couples TRBV4-3 to TRBJ2-5, with D uncertain. Per germline, CDR1 LGHNA and CDR2 YSLEER. With 0 bases removed from V and 5 bases from J, the gap between germline ends came to 16 bases. The CDR3 totals 16 residues. The CDR3: CASSQEFLGVWETQYF. In DNA form, the CDR3 reads TGCGCCAGCAGCCAAGAATTCTTAGGAGTATGGGAGACCCAGTACTTC.

The genes are TRBV13 and TRBJ2-6; D is unresolved. This CDR3 has 16 amino acids. Germline V CDR1 and CDR2: PRHDT, FYEKMQ (reference sequence). V lost 3 bases and J 0 bases, leaving 9 bases between the germline ends. This CDR3 is CASSLRPGSGANVLTF. The CDR3 DNA follows: TGTGCCAGCAGCTTGAGACCGGGCTCTGGGGCCAACGTCCTGACTTTC.

The chain joins TRBV4-3 to TRBJ2-1; 7 bases fit TRBD2. Germline assignment: CDR1 LGHNA and CDR2 YSLEER. The CDR3 extends over 15 amino acids. J was trimmed by 6 bases and V by 0 bases; bases with no gene match: 5. In nucleotides, the CDR3 is TGCGCCAGCAGCCAAGAGGGGGGGGTTGGCAATGAGCAGTTCTTC. It encodes CASSQEGGVGNEQFF.

V gene TRBV29-1 combines with J gene TRBJ1-1; perhaps TRBD1 as D (5 bases). CDR1 and CDR2 from the germline V gene are SQVTM and ANQGSEA. The CDR3 has 13 amino acids. V was shortened by 7 bases and J by 2 bases, with 14 bases between the two germline ends. DNA of the CDR3: TGCAGCGGCCGGTTGGGGGGAAACACTGAAGCTTTCTTT. Its protein is CSGRLGGNTEAFF.

This sequence joins TRBV28 and TRBJ2-5; D may match TRBD1 or TRBD2 (5 bases each). The germline V gene has CDR1 MDHEN and CDR2 SYDVKM. The CDR3 spans 14 residues. Trimming left V 7 bases short and J 3 bases short, with 15 bases between. This chain's CDR3 is CASTEVGREETQYF. DNA for the CDR3: TGTGCCAGCACCGAGGTGGGGCGGGAAGAGACCCAGTACTTC.

This rearrangement joins TRBV14 to TRBJ1-3; D is uncertain. Germline-derived CDR1 and CDR2 are SGHDN and FVKESK. The ends were cut back, 3 bases at V and 4 bases at J, with 10 bases in the middle. The CDR3 totals 14 residues. CDR3 bases: TGTGCCAGCAGCCAGGAAGCTACCGGAAACACCATATATTTT. Its translation: CASSQEATGNTIYF. The full variable domain, with the rest looked up from reference TRBV14 and TRBJ1-3, is EAGVTQFPSHSVIEKGQTVTLRCDPISGHDNLYWYRRVMGKEIKFLLHFVKESKQDESGMPNNRFLAERTGGTYSTLKVQPAELEDSGVYFCASSQEATGNTIYFGEGSWLTVV.

The chain carries TRBV7-2 and TRBJ2-3; TRBD2 agrees at 10 bases. This CDR3 region has 16 residues. Losses at the gene ends were 4 bases for V and 0 bases for J; bases not matched to a gene: 4. Per the germline V gene, CDR1 is SGHTA and CDR2 is FQGNSA. The CDR3 nucleotides are TGTGCCAGCAGCTCGGGGACTAGCGCTAGCACAGATACGCAGTATTTT. It codes for CASSSGTSASTDTQYF.

The chain is built from TRBV5-1 and TRBJ1-4; D is undetermined. Per the germline V gene, CDR1 is SGHRS and CDR2 is YFSETQ. The CDR3 runs 15 residues. Trimming pared 0 bases from V and 11 bases from J, leaving 17 bases between. CDR3 amino acids: CASSLDGLGMTKLFF. Here the CDR3 DNA reads TGCGCCAGCAGCTTGGACGGGTTGGGAATGACTAAACTGTTTTTT.

This clone was observed many times. The chain employs TRBV23-1 and TRBJ1-1; D unclear. TRBV23-1 falls under the ORF class, with uncertain function. The CDR3 is 14 residues long. V was shortened by 4 bases and J by 2 bases, with 11 bases between the two germline ends. The CDR3 reads CASSPLALNTEAFF. As DNA, the CDR3 is TGCGCCAGCAGTCCTTTGGCACTAAACACTGAAGCTTTCTTT.

This clone appeared a single time. The V gene is TRBV20-1, the J gene TRBJ2-3, with unresolved D. The V gene's germline CDR1 is DFQATT and CDR2 SNEGSKA (reference sequence). Trimming left V 5 bases short and J 4 bases short, with 7 bases between. This CDR3 contains 11 residues. CDR3 nucleotides: TGCAGTGCTGATCAACCAGATACGCAGTATTTT. Translating gives CSADQPDTQYF.

This clone was seen more than once but under ten times. The chain employs TRBV27 and TRBJ2-1; D may match TRBD1 or TRBD2 (6 bases each). Germline V gene lookup returns CDR1 MNHEY and CDR2 SMNVEV (reference sequence). The CDR3 length is 15 residues. With 8 bases removed from V and 6 bases from J, the gap between germline ends came to 20 bases. The DNA of the CDR3 is TGTGCCAGCGGGTTGGGGGGCTACCCGACCAATGAGCAGTTCTTC. It codes for CASGLGGYPTNEQFF.

This clone was found once. The rearrangement uses TRBV5-1 and TRBJ2-3; 10 bases line up with TRBD1. Germline V gene data show CDR1 as SGHRS and CDR2 as YFSETQ. V dropped 6 bases and J dropped 0; count of bases not matched to a gene: 4. The CDR3 has 15 amino acids. Here the CDR3 reads CASNPGQGSTDTQYF. The CDR3 DNA is TGCGCCAGCAATCCGGGACAGGGGAGCACAGATACGCAGTATTTT.

The table lists this clone with a few counts. The genes are TRBV7-9 and TRBJ1-1; D is perhaps TRBD1 (6 bases). The germline V and J ends were trimmed by 2 bases and 8 bases, with 9 bases remaining between them. CDR3 length: 12 residues. Germline V lookup: CDR1 SEHNR, CDR2 FQNEAQ (reference sequence). DNA of the CDR3: TGTGCCAGCAGCTTAAGGACAGCCGAAGCTTTCTTT. Translation: CASSLRTAEAFF.

The chain joins TRBV11-3 to TRBJ2-5; 12 bases line up with TRBD2. The CDR3 extends over 17 amino acids. The V gene's germline CDR1 is SGHNT and CDR2 YENEEA. Germline trimming cut 2 bases from V and 2 bases from J; bases unmatched to any gene: 6. DNA of the CDR3: TGTGCCAGCAGCTTACCAACTAGCGGGGGGTATCAAGAGACCCAGTACTTC. This sequence encodes CASSLPTSGGYQETQYF. Full variable domain (remainder filled in from reference TRBV11-3 and TRBJ2-5): EAGVVQSPRYKIIEKKQPVAFWCNPISGHNTLYWYLQNLGQGPELLIRYENEEAVDDSQLPKDRFSAERLKGVDSTLKIQPAELGDSAVYLCASSLPTSGGYQETQYFGPGTRLLVL.